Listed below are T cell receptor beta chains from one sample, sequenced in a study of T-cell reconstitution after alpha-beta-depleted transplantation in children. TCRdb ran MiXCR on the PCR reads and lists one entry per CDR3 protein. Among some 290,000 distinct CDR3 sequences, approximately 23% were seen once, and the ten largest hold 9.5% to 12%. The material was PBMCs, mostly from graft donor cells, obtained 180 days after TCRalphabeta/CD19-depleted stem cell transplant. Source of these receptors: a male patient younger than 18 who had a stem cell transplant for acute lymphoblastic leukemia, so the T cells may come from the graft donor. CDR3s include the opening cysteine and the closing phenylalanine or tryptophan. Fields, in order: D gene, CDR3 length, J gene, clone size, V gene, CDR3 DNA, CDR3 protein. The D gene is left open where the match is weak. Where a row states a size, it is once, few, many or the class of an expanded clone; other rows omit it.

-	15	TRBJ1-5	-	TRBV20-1	TGCAGTGCTAGGCCGGGACAATTGGCGAACCAGCCCCAGCATTTT	CSARPGQLANQPQHF
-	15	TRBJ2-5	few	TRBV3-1	TGTGCCAGCAGCCAAGATCAGGGAACGGGGAAGACCCAGTACTTC	CASSQDQGTGKTQYF
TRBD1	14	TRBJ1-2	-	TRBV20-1	TGCAGTGCTAGAGGACAGGGAGGCAACTATGGCTACACCTTC	CSARGQGGNYGYTF
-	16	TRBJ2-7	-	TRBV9	TGTGCCAGCAGCCCTAGAGGTCTGAGATCGACCTACGAGCAGTACTTC	CASSPRGLRSTYEQYF
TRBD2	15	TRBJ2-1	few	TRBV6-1	TGTGCCAGCAGTGGCCTAGCGGGACACTACAATGAGCAGTTCTTC	CASSGLAGHYNEQFF
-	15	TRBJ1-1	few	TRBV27	TGTGCCAGCAGTTTAGAGCCCGACGGACTTCCTGAAGCTTTCTTT	CASSLEPDGLPEAFF
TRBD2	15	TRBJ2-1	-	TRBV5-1	TGCGCCAGCAGCTTGGTATTAGCGGGAGGAGATGAGCAGTTCTTC	CASSLVLAGGDEQFF
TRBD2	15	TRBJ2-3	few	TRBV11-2	TGTGCCAGCAGCTTCCTAGCGGGAGAGACAGATACGCAGTATTTT	CASSFLAGETDTQYF
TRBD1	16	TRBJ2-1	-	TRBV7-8	TGTGCCAGCAGCTTAAGCGACAGGGTCGCCTACAATGAGCAGTTCTTC	CASSLSDRVAYNEQFF
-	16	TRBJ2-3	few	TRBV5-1	TGCGCCAGCAGCTGGATAATGGACAGTAGCACAGATACGCAGTATTTT	CASSWIMDSSTDTQYF
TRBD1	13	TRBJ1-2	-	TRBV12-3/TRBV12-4	TGTGCCAGCAGTGGGACAGTCAACTATGGCTACACCTTC	CASSGTVNYGYTF
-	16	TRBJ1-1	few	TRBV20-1	TGCAGTGCTAGAGACGTTTGGGGGGGGAGAAGCACTGAAGCTTTCTTT	CSARDVWGGRSTEAFF
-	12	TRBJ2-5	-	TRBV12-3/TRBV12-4	TGTGCCAGCAGTTTAGAGGGGGTGACCCAGTACTTC	CASSLEGVTQYF
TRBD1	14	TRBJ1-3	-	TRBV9	TGTGCCAGCAGCCTGCGACAGGGGCGAGACACCATATATTTT	CASSLRQGRDTIYF
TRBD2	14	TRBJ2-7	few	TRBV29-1	TGCAGCGTTGTAGCGGGGGTCAGCCCCTACGAGCAGTACTTC	CSVVAGVSPYEQYF
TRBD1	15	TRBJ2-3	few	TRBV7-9	TGTGCCAGCAGCTTGACAGGGGGAAGCACAGATACGCAGTATTTT	CASSLTGGSTDTQYF
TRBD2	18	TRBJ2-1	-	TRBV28	TGTGCCAGTTACCGACAGGGCCTTAGCGGGAGGGCCTACAATGAGCAGTTCTTC	CASYRQGLSGRAYNEQFF
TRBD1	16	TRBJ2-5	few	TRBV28	TGTGCCAGCAGTGCCTCTCCGGGACAGGGTCCAGAGACCCAGTACTTC	CASSASPGQGPETQYF
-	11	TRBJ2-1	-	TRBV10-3	TGTGCCATCAGTGGAGAGGTTGAGCAGTTCTTC	CAISGEVEQFF
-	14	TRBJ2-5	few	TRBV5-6	TGTGCCAGCAGCTTGGCTCGGTTACAAGAGACCCAGTACTTC	CASSLARLQETQYF
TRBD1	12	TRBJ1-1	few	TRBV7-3	TGTGCCAGCAGCGAATCAGGGGGCAACGCTTTCTTT	CASSESGGNAFF
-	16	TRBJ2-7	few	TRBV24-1	TGTGCCACCAGTGATCCCAGGGGACTCACCCCCTACGAGCAGTACTTC	CATSDPRGLTPYEQYF
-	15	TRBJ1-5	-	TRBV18	TGTGCCAGCTCACCACCGGATGACTTCAATCAGCCCCAGCATTTT	CASSPPDDFNQPQHF
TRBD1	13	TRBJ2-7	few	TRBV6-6	TGTGCCAGCAGTCCATGGACAGGGGACGAGCAGTACTTC	CASSPWTGDEQYF
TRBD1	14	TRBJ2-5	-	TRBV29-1	TGCAGCGTGTCACGACAGGGGTTTCGGGAGACCCAGTACTTC	CSVSRQGFRETQYF
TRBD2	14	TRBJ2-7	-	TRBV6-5	TGTGCCAGCATTACGGGACTAGCGTCCTACGAGCAGTACTTC	CASITGLASYEQYF
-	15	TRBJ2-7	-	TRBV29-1	TGCAGCGTTGAAGGGGGCAGCGCCGACTCCTACGAGCAGTACTTC	CSVEGGSADSYEQYF
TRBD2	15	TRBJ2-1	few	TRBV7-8	TGTGCCAGCATGGCGGGTAGCGGGAGGGCCCATGAGCAGTTCTTC	CASMAGSGRAHEQFF
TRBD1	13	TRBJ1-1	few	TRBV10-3	TGTGCCATCAGTGCGGACAGGGGTTCTGAAGCTTTCTTT	CAISADRGSEAFF
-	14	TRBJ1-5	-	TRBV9	TGTGCCAGCAGCGTAGCGGACAGCAATCAGCCCCAGCATTTT	CASSVADSNQPQHF
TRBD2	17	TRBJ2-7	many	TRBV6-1	TGTGCCAGCAGTCGGAGGACTAGCGGGAGGAGCTCCTACGAGCAGTACTTC	CASSRRTSGRSSYEQYF
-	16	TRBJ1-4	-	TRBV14	TGTGCCAGCAGCCAAGATAAAAGGGAAGAGATTGAAAAACTGTTTTTT	CASSQDKREEIEKLFF
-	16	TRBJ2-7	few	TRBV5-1	TGCGCCAGCACCCTGGGGGACGGGGTCGGGGCCTACGAGCAGTACTTC	CASTLGDGVGAYEQYF